One T cell receptor beta chain is described in this entry. Its antigen remains unknown. This CDR3 region has 15 residues. The V and J ends lost 0 bases and 2 bases respectively, with 12 bases between them. CDR1 is SGDLS and CDR2 is YYNGEE in the germline V gene. The protocol was immunoSEQ multiplex PCR, while the TCRdb copy is restricted to in-frame clones and leaves out a portion. The repertoire consists of tens of thousands of clones, with less than 95% occurring once and the leading ten covering 0.4% to 0.55%. This sample stems from a study of graft-versus-host responses after intestinal transplantation. Study in general: The transplants performed in recipients were multivisceral, liver-intestinal, or isolated intestinal. General study results and limits: Early declines in HvG clones that occurred post-transplant were associated with peak circulating GvH clone levels. Some GvH clones appeared in ileal mucosa or blood before recipient bone marrow. Graft-versus-host to host-versus-graft clonal ratios in allografts were high in patients with graft-donor T cell macrochimerism.

This chain links TRBV9 with TRBJ2-7; D perhaps matches TRBD1 (7 bases). Material: PBMCs, obtained 156 days after intestinal transplant. This TCR was sampled from a human patient who received an intestinal transplant, so some T cells may come from the graft donor. The CDR3 nucleotides are TGTGCCAGCAGCGTAGGGGGGGACAGTCCCTACGAGCAGTACTTC. Translated, it gives CASSVGGDSPYEQYF.